This TCR beta chain was sequenced during a study of graft-versus-host responses after intestinal transplantation. In the study overall: Recipients uniformly received anti-thymocyte globulin induction, followed by tacrolimus and steroids for roughly three years. Study-wide results and limits: Association was observed between peak circulating GvH clone levels and early post-transplant HvG declines.

Libraries were prepared by immunoSEQ multiplex PCR; TCRdb keeps only in-frame clonotypes and omits some of them. Of roughly 50,000 clones listed, about 90% are singletons. The CDR3 totals 12 residues. Trimming cost V 5 bases and J 7 bases, with 12 bases left between them. Germline V lookup: CDR1 SGHNT, CDR2 YENEEA. In the case of this clone: Antigen specificity is unknown.

The sequence was collected from a human patient who received an intestinal transplant, so some T cells may come from the graft donor. V and J are TRBV11-3 and TRBJ2-7; TRBD1 is a possible D gene (7 bases). Specimen: PBMCs, collected roughly 660 days after intestinal transplant. In DNA form, the CDR3 reads TGTGCCAGCAGCCCACAGGGGAGGGAGCAGTACTTC. This translates into CASSPQGREQYF.